This TCR beta chain was recovered during a study of beta chain features in type 1 diabetes. Reverse transcribing all isolated RNA meant expressed TCRB transcripts were sequenced. Repertoires were generated with immunoSEQ multiplex PCR, while TCRdb's copy carries only in-frame clones and drops some. The sample holds 150,000 to 190,000 clones, approximately 8.1% seen once. Every donor had blood drawn once into heparin, roughly 100 mL on average. For this clone: No antigen is known for it.

Study observations and caveats: In type 1 diabetes patients, VDJ junctions had fewer insertions; deletions at these junctions were more frequent.

The CDR3 is 15 amino acids. The germline V gene encodes CDR1 GTSNPN and CDR2 SVGIG (reference sequence). V dropped 3 bases and J dropped 2; count of bases not matched to a gene: 7. Sequencing was performed on central memory CD4+ T cells from blood. This clonotype originated in a man younger than 35 in good health. This chain joins TRBV30 and TRBJ1-1; TRBD1 agrees at 9 bases. The CDR3 spells CAWSPLGQGNTEAFF. The CDR3 DNA follows: TGTGCCTGGAGCCCTTTGGGACAGGGAAACACTGAAGCTTTCTTT.